Below, 26 T cell receptor beta chains from the same sample are listed, as sequenced in a study of early T cells in non-severe SARS-CoV-2 infection. TCRdb re-called the 5' RACE reads with MiXCR, one entry per CDR3 protein. The top ten clones hold approximately 7.5% of a sample with over 30,000 distinct CDR3 sequences, approximately 4.4% of them seen once. The sequenced sample was whole blood. Every receptor here comes from an adult who was a healthcare worker with PCR-confirmed SARS-CoV-2 infection or an uninfected control (not recorded which).

The CDR3 coding sequence is TGCGCCAGCAGCCCCCTGACACCCCTGTCCTACGAGCAGTACTTC. Amino acid sequence: CASSPLTPLSYEQYF. This sequence joins TRBV4-3 and TRBJ2-7; no definite D call. This CDR3 is built from 15 residues. Germline V CDR1 and CDR2: LGHNA, YSLEER. Trimming removed 4 bases at V and 1 base at J, with 14 bases between.

This clonotype was seen a few times. Its ends do not fully match the called genes, so a read error is possible. This chain joins TRBV20-1 and TRBJ1-2; no definite D call. CDR1 and CDR2 from the germline V gene are DFQATT and SNEGSKA (reference sequence). The CDR3 runs to 12 residues. In DNA form, the CDR3 reads TGCAGTGCTAGTTATGGTCTCGATGGATACACCTTC. Translation gives CSASYGLDGYTF.

This clonotype was picked up a small number of times. The V and J genes are TRBV7-9 and TRBJ1-1; no firm D call. The CDR3 runs 16 residues. Per germline, CDR1 SEHNR and CDR2 FQNEAQ (reference sequence). Trimming took 5 bases from V and 0 from J, leaving 16 bases between them. CDR3 residues: CASSPRGGLMNTEAFF. The DNA of the CDR3 is TGTGCCAGCAGCCCCCGAGGAGGGCTAATGAACACTGAAGCTTTCTTT.

Only one count was recorded for this clonotype. Its ends do not fully match the called genes, so a read error is possible. The chain couples TRBV7-2 to TRBJ2-7; 12 bases are shared with TRBD1. Germline-derived CDR1 and CDR2 are SGHTA and FQGNSA. There are 15 residues in the CDR3. The CDR3 sequence: CANSLGTGGDYEQYF. In nucleotides, the CDR3 is TGTGCCAACAGCTTAGGGACAGGGGGCGACTACGAGCAGTACTTC. Based on the CDR3 plus reference TRBV7-2 and TRBJ2-7, the full variable domain is GAGVSQSPSNKVTEKGKDVELRCDPISGHTALYWYRQSLGQGLEFLIYFQGNSAPDKSGLPSDRFSAERTGGSVSTLTIQRTQQEDSAVYLCANSLGTGGDYEQYFGPGTRLTVT.

This clonotype appeared many times. The chain recombines TRBV5-4 with TRBJ2-2; possibly TRBD1 for D (5 bases). The CDR3 is 13 residues long. Germline V lookup: CDR1 SGHNT, CDR2 YYREEE (reference sequence). V lost 3 bases, J lost 4 bases, and 7 bases lay in between. For the CDR3, the DNA is TGTGCCAGCAGCTGGGGCGGCACCGGGGAGCTGTTTTTT. Translating gives CASSWGGTGELFF.

The rearrangement uses TRBV7-2 and TRBJ1-4, with TRBD1 identical over 7 bases. Germline lookup yields CDR1 SGHTA and CDR2 FQGNSA. The V segment lost 4 bases and the J segment 8 bases; nucleotides outside the gene matches: 10. The CDR3 covers 15 residues. As DNA, the CDR3 is TGTGCCAGCAGCTCCTTCCGGGACAGCGGGGAAAAACTGTTTTTT. It specifies CASSSFRDSGEKLFF.

This clonotype was counted many times. J is TRBJ1-2 and V is TRBV4-1; 9 nucleotides agree with TRBD1. V was clipped by 1 base and J by 6 bases; unmatched bases: 3. Germline CDR1 reads MGHRA; CDR2 reads YSYEKL. This CDR3 spans 14 amino acids. This CDR3 reads CASSQGTGGNGYTF. As DNA, the CDR3 is TGCGCCAGCAGCCAAGGAACAGGGGGCAATGGCTACACCTTC.

This clonotype was recorded many times. This chain connects TRBV19 to TRBJ2-6; TRBD1 or TRBD2 may be the D gene (6 bases each). Trimming took off 5 bases at V and 0 bases at J, with 20 bases between the two ends. The germline gives CDR1 LNHDA, CDR2 SQIVND (reference sequence). This CDR3 contains 19 residues. The CDR3 DNA is TGTGCCAGTAGTTACCCCGGGGGCAGGGTGAGCTCTGGGGCCAACGTCCTGACTTTC. Amino acid sequence: CASSYPGGRVSSGANVLTF.

This clonotype showed up just a few times. The chain links TRBV20-1 to TRBJ2-5, with no clear D. Germline V gives CDR1 DFQATT, CDR2 SNEGSKA (reference sequence). The CDR3 sequence is 16 residues long. With 4 bases removed from V and 4 bases from J, the gap between germline ends came to 22 bases. The CDR3 spells CSATHLIGFDGETQYF. The DNA for the CDR3 is TGCAGTGCTACCCATTTGATCGGGTTCGACGGAGAGACCCAGTACTTC.

The table lists this clonotype with many counts. The chain links TRBV14 to TRBJ1-2; D remains unclear. Germline lookup yields CDR1 SGHDN and CDR2 FVKESK. V was clipped by 3 bases and J by 7 bases, with 6 bases between them. The CDR3 length is 11 residues. CDR3 sequence (DNA): TGTGCCAGCAGCCAGGGTGGTGGCTACACCTTC. Translated: CASSQGGGYTF.

This clonotype has at least ten counts. V is TRBV11-2 and J is TRBJ2-5; D uncertain. Germline V CDR1 and CDR2: SGHAT, FQNNGV. V lost 3 bases and J 2 bases, leaving 4 bases between the germline ends. The length of the CDR3 is 12 residues. CDR3: CASSLEQETQYF. The DNA of the CDR3 is TGTGCCAGCAGCTTGGAACAAGAGACCCAGTACTTC. Filled out from reference TRBV11-2 and TRBJ2-5, the complete variable domain reads EAGVAQSPRYKIIEKRQSVAFWCNPISGHATLYWYQQILGQGPKLLIQFQNNGVVDDSQLPKDRFSAERLKGVDSTLKIQPAKLEDSAVYLCASSLEQETQYFGPGTRLLVL.

This clonotype was detected ten times or more. The chain combines TRBV6-5 with TRBJ2-5, with 7 bases that match TRBD2. Per the germline V gene, CDR1 is MNHEY and CDR2 is SVGAGI. CDR3 length: 15 amino acids. V lost 8 bases and J lost 2; bases outside the gene matches: 11. CDR3 in DNA: TGTGCCAGCTCCCTAACGGCGGGGGAACAAGAGACCCAGTACTTC. The encoded protein is CASSLTAGEQETQYF.

This clonotype was counted ten times or more. The chain is built from TRBV11-2 and TRBJ2-2; unclear D gene. From germline, CDR1 is SGHAT and CDR2 FQNNGV. CDR3 length equals 14 residues. V was clipped by 4 bases and J by 6 bases, with 12 bases between them. CDR3 sequence: CASSSARSAGELFF. The CDR3 nucleotides are TGTGCCAGCAGCTCTGCCCGTTCAGCCGGGGAGCTGTTTTTT. Full variable domain (missing parts from reference TRBV11-2 and TRBJ2-2): EAGVAQSPRYKIIEKRQSVAFWCNPISGHATLYWYQQILGQGPKLLIQFQNNGVVDDSQLPKDRFSAERLKGVDSTLKIQPAKLEDSAVYLCASSSARSAGELFFGEGSRLTVL.

This clonotype was seen ten or more times. The chain carries TRBV30 and TRBJ1-1; 7 bases agree with TRBD1. The CDR3 is 13 amino acids. J gave up 3 bases and V 2 bases, and 3 bases lay outside the gene matches. CDR1 is GTSNPN, CDR2 SVGIG, per germline (reference sequence). For the CDR3, the DNA is TGTGCCTGGAGTCCGACAGGGTACACTGAAGCTTTCTTT. This gives the protein CAWSPTGYTEAFF.

This clonotype came up many times. The rearrangement uses TRBV19 and TRBJ1-6, with unresolved D. This CDR3 has 14 amino acids. V was clipped by 3 bases and J by 5 bases, with 8 bases between them. In germline, CDR1 is LNHDA, CDR2 SQIVND (reference sequence). This CDR3 is CASSMRGNNSPLHF. The CDR3, as DNA: TGTGCCAGTAGTATGCGCGGGAATAATTCACCCCTCCACTTT.

The chain uses TRBV20-1 and TRBJ2-7; D remains unclear. Trimming took 4 bases from V and 0 from J, leaving 7 bases between them. This CDR3 contains 12 residues. Looked up from germline, CDR1 is DFQATT and CDR2 is SNEGSKA (reference sequence). The CDR3, as DNA: TGCAGTGCTAACCCCGTCTCCTACGAGCAGTACTTC. Protein product: CSANPVSYEQYF.

This clonotype appeared many times. The chain recombines TRBV20-1 with TRBJ2-5, with TRBD2 matching 13 bases. The CDR3 contains 13 residues. The germline CDR1 and CDR2 sequences are DFQATT and SNEGSKA (reference sequence). The junction had 1 base not matched to a gene; V was cut back by 5 bases and J by 4 bases. CDR3 sequence (DNA): TGCAGTGCTGGACTAGCGGGGGCAGAGACCCAGTACTTC. Translated: CSAGLAGAETQYF.

This clonotype was detected many times. The genes are TRBV30 and TRBJ2-2, with no clear D. The germline gives CDR1 GTSNPN, CDR2 SVGIG (reference sequence). The CDR3 covers 16 residues. Trimming cost V 2 bases and J 0 bases, with 13 bases left between them. CDR3 residues: CAWSISVNANTGELFF. The CDR3 DNA reads as TGTGCCTGGAGTATATCGGTTAACGCGAACACCGGGGAGCTGTTTTTT.

This clonotype came up many times. The chain uses TRBV28 and TRBJ2-3; 8 bases agree with TRBD1. The CDR3 extends over 15 amino acids. The trim removed 6 bases at V and 2 bases at J, leaving 7 bases unmatched. Germline CDR1 is MDHEN and CDR2 is SYDVKM. CDR3 sequence reads: CASRPRTGPTDTQYF. For the CDR3, the DNA is TGTGCCAGCAGACCCCGGACAGGGCCCACAGATACGCAGTATTTT.

Many counts were recorded for this clonotype. The CDR3 loop reads CASRDGGASSYEQYF. In nucleotides, the CDR3 is TGTGCCAGCAGAGACGGGGGGGCCTCATCCTACGAGCAGTACTTC. This chain connects TRBV2 to TRBJ2-7; 8 bases map to TRBD2. CDR3 size: 15 residues. V was clipped by 6 bases and J by 1 base; unmatched bases: 8. CDR1 is SNHLY, CDR2 FYNNEI, per germline.

There are a few counts of this clonotype. The V gene is TRBV12-3 or TRBV12-4, the J gene TRBJ1-6; no definite D call. V shed 3 bases and J shed 6 bases, with 3 bases lying between them. The CDR3 covers 12 residues. CDR3 region: CASSFGNSPLHF. As DNA, the CDR3 is TGTGCCAGCAGTTTTGGTAATTCACCCCTCCACTTT.

This clonotype was seen ten or more times. The V call is TRBV7-9, the J call TRBJ1-1; D is unclear. The CDR3 totals 15 residues. The V gene's germline CDR1 is SEHNR and CDR2 FQNEAQ (reference sequence). The germline V and J ends were trimmed by 1 base and 0 bases, with 9 bases remaining between them. Written as DNA, the CDR3 is TGTGCCAGCAGCTTAGGGGCTGGGATGAACACTGAAGCTTTCTTT. Translating gives CASSLGAGMNTEAFF.

This chain links TRBV20-1 with TRBJ2-1; tentatively, D is TRBD2 (6 bases). Trimming removed 2 bases at V and 6 bases at J, with 14 bases between. Germline lookup yields CDR1 DFQATT and CDR2 SNEGSKA (reference sequence). CDR3 length: 14 amino acids. CDR3 nucleotide sequence: TGCAGTGCTAGAAGGCCACGGCGGGGCAATGAGCAGTTCTTC. Protein product: CSARRPRRGNEQFF.

Many counts were recorded for this clonotype. The J gene is TRBJ2-2, the V gene TRBV5-1; D unclear. CDR1 SGHRS and CDR2 YFSETQ come from the germline V gene. This CDR3 region has 16 residues. With 3 bases removed from V and 3 bases from J, the gap between germline ends came to 15 bases. The CDR3 bases are TGCGCCAGCAGCTCTCGACCCATAGCCGACACCGGGGAGCTGTTTTTT. Protein: CASSSRPIADTGELFF.

The sample holds many counts of this clonotype. V and J are TRBV7-2 and TRBJ2-5, with D perhaps TRBD2 (6 bases). The CDR3 is 17 residues long. Germline CDR1 is SGHTA and CDR2 is FQGNSA. V was trimmed by 5 bases and J by 4 bases, leaving 23 bases between them. CDR3 in DNA: TGTGCCAGCAGCCAACTAGCCGGGACCGCGAATAGAGAGACCCAGTACTTC. As protein: CASSQLAGTANRETQYF.

This clonotype has at least ten counts. V and J are TRBV7-9 and TRBJ1-6; perhaps TRBD1 as D (5 bases). Looked up from germline, CDR1 is SEHNR and CDR2 is FQNEAQ (reference sequence). This CDR3 region has 12 residues. V lost 8 bases to trimming and J lost 9 bases, with 11 bases between them. The CDR3 protein is CASGALGSPLHF. CDR3 nucleotide sequence: TGTGCCAGCGGGGCCCTCGGTTCACCCCTCCACTTT.